Listed below are T cell receptor beta chains from one sample, sequenced in a study. MiXCR, applied by TCRdb to the 5' RACE reads, yields one record per CDR3 protein. The data show about 64,000 distinct CDR3 sequences, approximately 23% seen once. Sequenced material: memory CD4+ T cells sorted from a lymph node. The source of these receptors is a female donor with breast cancer. CDR3s include the opening cysteine and the closing phenylalanine or tryptophan. D genes are given only for firm matches. Some rows mark clone size as missing; the rest say once, few, many or name a class of expanded clone.

abundance	v_gene	d_gene	j_gene	CDR3nt	CDR3aa
NA	TRBV11-2	NA	TRBJ2-4	TGTGCCAGCAGCACCAGGGTGGGACAAAACATTCAGTACTTC	CASSTRVGQNIQYF
NA	TRBV28	NA	TRBJ2-3	TGTGCCAGCAGTTCCCTACCGACGGATACTAGCACAGATACGCAGTATTTT	CASSSLPTDTSTDTQYF
many	TRBV11-3	NA	TRBJ1-5	TGTGCCAGCAGCTTAGACGACCAGCCCCAGCATTTT	CASSLDDQPQHF
NA	TRBV6-2/TRBV6-3	NA	TRBJ1-1	TGTGCCAGCAGTTTTGGGGATTACACTGAAGCTTTCTTT	CASSFGDYTEAFF
NA	TRBV20-1	TRBD1	TRBJ2-1	TGCAGTGCTCCAAGTCCCGGGACAGGGTCCATTAACAATGAGCAGTTCTTC	CSAPSPGTGSINNEQFF
few	TRBV5-6	TRBD1	TRBJ1-4	TGTGCCAGCATCAGGACAGGATCTACAACTAATGAAAAACTGTTTTTT	CASIRTGSTTNEKLFF
few	TRBV7-7	NA	TRBJ2-5	TGTGCTAGCAGCTTAGAACAGAGGGAGACCCAGTACTTC	CASSLEQRETQYF
NA	TRBV5-5	NA	TRBJ1-1	TGTGCCAGCAGCTTGTCCCGTGACACTCTTGAAGCTTTCTTT	CASSLSRDTLEAFF
few	TRBV7-9	NA	TRBJ1-2	TGTGCCAGCAGCTTTGAGTACTATGGCTACACCTTC	CASSFEYYGYTF
NA	TRBV27	NA	TRBJ1-1	TGTGCCAGCAGTTTAACAGAGGGGGCTGAAGCTTTCTTT	CASSLTEGAEAFF